The 28 T cell receptor beta chains below were found in one sample sequenced in a study of shared clonotypes between healthy human individuals. The naive CD8 subset, CD45RO-negative cells positively selected for CCR7, excluded terminally differentiated effector memory CD45RA+ cells. TCRdb's table, derived via immunoSEQ multiplex PCR, lists solely in-frame clones and lacks some. In the table there are millions of clones, 85% to 95% of which are singletons. The sample consisted of naive CD8+ T cells from PBMCs. Receptor source: a man between 18 and 29 years old in good health. Some clones in this sample may be carry-over from other donors' samples.

The J gene is TRBJ2-7, the V gene TRBV11-2, with D possibly TRBD1 on 7 matching bases. CDR3 length: 15 amino acids. V was clipped by 1 base and J by 1 base, with 11 bases between them. CDR1 is SGHAT, CDR2 FQNNGV, per germline. The CDR3 sequence: CASSLARGASYEQYF. The CDR3 region has the DNA TGTGCCAGCAGCTTAGCCAGGGGGGCATCCTACGAGCAGTACTTC.

The count of this clone is one. The V gene is TRBV27, the J gene TRBJ2-7, with a possible D match to TRBD1 (6 bases). V was clipped by 2 bases and J by 7 bases, with 27 bases between them. CDR1 is MNHEY and CDR2 is SMNVEV in the germline V gene (reference sequence). This CDR3 is built from 18 residues. The chain's CDR3 is CASSLLGTQNVRFREQYF. The CDR3 DNA reads TGTGCCAGCAGTTTACTGGGGACACAAAACGTACGATTCCGGGAGCAGTACTTC.

The chain recombines TRBV7-9 with TRBJ2-5, with D possibly called TRBD1 or TRBD2 (5 bases each). This CDR3 has 14 residues. V lost 5 bases and J 7 bases, leaving 17 bases between the germline ends. The germline V gene has CDR1 SEHNR and CDR2 FQNEAQ (reference sequence). CDR3 coding DNA: TGTGCCAGCAGCCAGGGACCAGCACTTCGGACCCAGTACTTC. This encodes CASSQGPALRTQYF.

J is TRBJ2-7 and V is TRBV7-9, with TRBD1 matching over 11 bases. Losses at the gene ends were 4 bases for V and 3 bases for J; bases not matched to a gene: 5. Germline V gene lookup returns CDR1 SEHNR and CDR2 FQNEAQ (reference sequence). The length of the CDR3 is 15 residues. CDR3 amino acids: CASSSRDRGGYEQYF. The CDR3 DNA reads TGTGCCAGCAGCTCCCGGGACAGGGGGGGCTACGAGCAGTACTTC.

The rearrangement uses TRBV29-1 and TRBJ2-7, with a tentative D call TRBD1 (5 bases). Deletions cut 3 bases from V and 0 bases from J, with 9 bases between. The CDR3 runs 13 residues. In germline, CDR1 is SQVTM, CDR2 ANQGSEA. The CDR3, as DNA: TGCAGCGTTGATGACAGCCCCTCCTACGAGCAGTACTTC. Protein product: CSVDDSPSYEQYF.

This clone was recorded only once. The chain uses TRBV19 and TRBJ1-1; TRBD1 matches at 8 bases. Germline V gene sequence: CDR1 LNHDA, CDR2 SQIVND (reference sequence). The length of the CDR3 is 16 residues. V trimming: 2 bases; J trimming: 3 bases; junction bases outside the gene matches: 8. The chain's CDR3 is CASSIRTGRMDTEAFF. CDR3 in DNA: TGTGCCAGTAGTATAAGGACAGGGAGGATGGACACTGAAGCTTTCTTT. The full variable domain, in which reference TRBV19 and TRBJ1-1 provide the parts outside the CDR3, is DGGITQSPKYLFRKEGQNVTLSCEQNLNHDAMYWYRQDPGQGLRLIYYSQIVNDFQKGDIAEGYSVSREKKESFPLTVTSAQKNPTAFYLCASSIRTGRMDTEAFFGQGTRLTVV.

In nucleotides, the CDR3 is TGTGCCAGCAGCCCGTATTGTGATACGCAGTATTTT. Translating gives CASSPYCDTQYF. This rearrangement joins TRBV21-1 to TRBJ2-3; TRBD2 is the table's D call and was not checked against the DNA. TRBV21-1 is a pseudogene. This CDR3 comprises 12 residues.

This sequence joins TRBV7-9 and TRBJ2-7; perhaps TRBD1 as D (6 bases). Germline CDR1 SEHNR, CDR2 FQNEAQ (reference sequence). This CDR3 contains 16 residues. The V end lost 2 bases, the J end lost 6 bases, and 20 bases lay between the germline ends. For the CDR3, the DNA is TGTGCCAGCAGCTTACTGAGAGGGGGAGATCTGGCCGAGCAGTACTTC. Translation: CASSLLRGGDLAEQYF. The full variable domain, its missing parts supplied by reference TRBV7-9 and TRBJ2-7, is DTGVSQNPRHKITKRGQNVTFRCDPISEHNRLYWYRQTLGQGPEFLTYFQNEAQLEKSRLLSDRFSAERPKGSFSTLEIQRTEQGDSAMYLCASSLLRGGDLAEQYFGPGTRLTVT.

The chain links TRBV10-2 to TRBJ2-1, with 7 bases matching TRBD2. V shed 8 bases, J shed 0 bases, and the junction held 10 bases outside the gene matches. The CDR3 covers 16 residues. Germline CDR1 and CDR2: WSHSY and SAAADI. CDR3 residues: CASGPLAPSSYNEQFF. CDR3 coding DNA: TGCGCCAGCGGCCCACTAGCGCCGAGCTCCTACAATGAGCAGTTCTTC.

The V gene is TRBV7-2, the J gene TRBJ2-1, with D unclear. This CDR3 is built from 11 residues. Trimming stripped 5 bases from V and 10 bases from J, with 9 bases between. Germline V CDR1 and CDR2: SGHTA, FQGNSA. The CDR3 DNA reads TGTGCCAGCAGCCTTAGCCTAGAGCAGTTCTTC. Translation gives CASSLSLEQFF.

The chain couples TRBV13 to TRBJ2-7, with D unresolved. V gave up 3 bases and J gave up 4 bases, with 16 bases separating them. Per the germline V gene, CDR1 is PRHDT and CDR2 is FYEKMQ (reference sequence). The CDR3 has 15 residues. CDR3 DNA sequence: TGTGCCAGCAGCTTTTTATCTAGACAAACTTACGAGCAGTACTTC. Protein sequence: CASSFLSRQTYEQYF.

The gene calls are TRBV12-5 and TRBJ2-5, with D possibly being TRBD1 (6 bases). The CDR3 is 14 amino acids. Germline V gene data show CDR1 as LGHNT and CDR2 as FRNRAP. Trimming removed 5 bases from V and 4 bases from J, with 14 bases in between. CDR3 coding DNA: TGTGCTAGTGGTCCCGGGACATCCGGAGAGACCCAGTACTTC. Encoded protein: CASGPGTSGETQYF.

The chain is built from TRBV28 and TRBJ1-3, with 8 bases matching TRBD1. This CDR3 spans 16 amino acids. Germline V gene lookup returns CDR1 MDHEN and CDR2 SYDVKM. J gave up 0 bases and V 5 bases, and 6 bases lay outside the gene matches. The CDR3 sequence: CASSHRGGYSGNTIYF. For the CDR3, the DNA is TGTGCCAGCAGTCACAGGGGGGGCTACTCTGGAAACACCATATATTTT. Based on the CDR3 plus reference TRBV28 and TRBJ1-3, the full variable domain is DVKVTQSSRYLVKRTGEKVFLECVQDMDHENMFWYRQDPGLGLRLIYFSYDVKMKEKGDIPEGYSVSREKKERFSLILESASTNQTSMYLCASSHRGGYSGNTIYFGEGSWLTVV.

The genes are TRBV27 and TRBJ2-1, with 8 bases aligning to TRBD2. The CDR3 is 19 amino acids. In germline, CDR1 is MNHEY, CDR2 SMNVEV (reference sequence). Trimming removed 4 bases from V and 5 bases from J; junction bases left unmatched: 19. Here the CDR3 DNA reads TGTGCCAGCAGTTCCCCGGACGGTTTCGGGAGGGCCTGGAACAATGAGCAGTTCTTC. It codes for CASSSPDGFGRAWNNEQFF.

The chain employs TRBV27 and TRBJ2-1, with 10 bases fitting TRBD2. Trimming cost V 0 bases and J 7 bases; bases outside gene matches: 6. Germline V lookup: CDR1 MNHEY, CDR2 SMNVEV (reference sequence). The CDR3 is 16 residues long. This chain's CDR3 is CASSLSVAGGRNEQFF. The CDR3 region has the DNA TGTGCCAGCAGTTTATCGGTAGCGGGAGGACGTAATGAGCAGTTCTTC.

The genes are TRBV7-9 and TRBJ2-7; TRBD1 is a possible D gene (6 bases). In germline, CDR1 is SEHNR, CDR2 FQNEAQ (reference sequence). V lost 10 bases, J lost 2 bases, and 15 bases lay in between. CDR3 length equals 13 residues. CDR3 sequence: CATTGPLPYEQYF. The CDR3, as DNA: TGTGCCACCACAGGGCCCCTTCCCTACGAGCAGTACTTC.

On this clone: Other DNA sequences of this sample code for an identical CDR3. The rearrangement uses TRBV5-6 and TRBJ1-5, with no clear D. V was trimmed by 3 bases and J by 4 bases, leaving 5 bases between them. Germline V CDR1 and CDR2: SGHDT, YYEEEE. The CDR3 length is 12 residues. The DNA of the CDR3 is TGTGCCAGCAGCTCGGGGAATCAGCCCCAGCATTTT. This translates into CASSSGNQPQHF.

CDR3 DNA sequence: TGTGCCACCCGGACAGTCCGAGATACGCAGTATTTT. Its translation is CATRTVRDTQYF. This chain connects TRBV27 to TRBJ2-3; D may be TRBD1 (6 bases). CDR1 is MNHEY, CDR2 SMNVEV, per germline (reference sequence). The V end was cut by 10 bases, the J end by 5 bases, with 13 bases between. The CDR3 loop spans 12 amino acids.

The chain joins TRBV2 to TRBJ2-5; D unresolved. The CDR3 spans 14 residues. Trimming took off 2 bases at V and 3 bases at J, with 10 bases between the two ends. Germline CDR1 is SNHLY and CDR2 is FYNNEI. CDR3 region: CASSETSPEETQYF. The DNA of the CDR3 is TGTGCCAGCAGTGAAACCAGTCCCGAAGAGACCCAGTACTTC.

V is TRBV7-2 and J is TRBJ2-3; no clear D. CDR3 size: 15 residues. Looked up from germline, CDR1 is SGHTA and CDR2 is FQGNSA. The V gene lost 5 bases and the J gene lost 0 bases, with 12 bases spanning the gap. CDR3 sequence reads: CASSTPLLSTDTQYF. CDR3 sequence (DNA): TGTGCCAGCAGCACCCCGCTACTAAGCACAGATACGCAGTATTTT.

The rearrangement joins TRBV13 to TRBJ1-4; perhaps TRBD1 as D (5 bases). This CDR3 comprises 12 residues. The V end was cut by 5 bases, the J end by 7 bases, with 8 bases between. Germline CDR1 reads PRHDT; CDR2 reads FYEKMQ (reference sequence). CDR3 DNA: TGTGCCAGCAGCCAAAGGGGTGAAAAACTGTTTTTT. Residues: CASSQRGEKLFF.

This chain connects TRBV6-5 to TRBJ1-5; tentative D call: TRBD1 (5 bases). There are 15 residues in the CDR3. Germline CDR1 MNHEY, CDR2 SVGAGI. Trimming removed 2 bases at V and 6 bases at J, with 14 bases between. CDR3 in amino acids: CASSYGAGLGQPQHF. The CDR3 bases are TGTGCCAGCAGTTACGGGGCAGGGCTTGGTCAGCCCCAGCATTTT.

V and J are TRBV19 and TRBJ1-1; tentative D call: TRBD1 (5 bases). This CDR3 region has 14 residues. CDR1 is LNHDA and CDR2 is SQIVND in the germline V gene (reference sequence). The germline V and J ends were trimmed by 5 bases and 1 base, with 11 bases remaining between them. The CDR3 loop reads CASSPGLTNTEAFF. The CDR3 nucleotides are TGTGCCAGTAGTCCGGGACTGACGAACACTGAAGCTTTCTTT.

The chain is built from TRBV7-9 and TRBJ2-3, with D possibly being TRBD2 (6 bases). This CDR3 is 15 amino acids long. Between the trimmed V and J ends, which lost 0 bases and 2 bases, there was a span of 9 bases. CDR1 SEHNR and CDR2 FQNEAQ come from the germline V gene (reference sequence). CDR3 sequence (DNA): TGTGCCAGCAGCTTAGCCGGGGGATACACAGATACGCAGTATTTT. Its protein is CASSLAGGYTDTQYF. The full variable domain, with the rest looked up from reference TRBV7-9 and TRBJ2-3, is DTGVSQNPRHKITKRGQNVTFRCDPISEHNRLYWYRQTLGQGPEFLTYFQNEAQLEKSRLLSDRFSAERPKGSFSTLEIQRTEQGDSAMYLCASSLAGGYTDTQYFGPGTRLTVL.

V and J are TRBV7-6 and TRBJ2-1, with 7 bases fitting TRBD2. Germline V gene sequence: CDR1 SGHVS, CDR2 FNYEAQ. V gave up 4 bases and J gave up 10 bases; unmatched junction bases: 7. This CDR3 is built from 13 residues. The CDR3 sequence: CASSSSPLAEQFF. CDR3 DNA sequence: TGTGCCAGCAGCTCTTCCCCACTAGCGGAGCAGTTCTTC.

With regard to this clone: Other nucleotide sequences from this sample produce the same CDR3. The chain employs TRBV6-5 and TRBJ2-1; 14 bases line up with TRBD2. The CDR3 totals 15 residues. The germline gives CDR1 MNHEY, CDR2 SVGAGI. Trimming cost V 5 bases and J 6 bases; bases outside gene matches: 3. The CDR3 protein is CASSPGTSGSNEQFF. CDR3 bases: TGTGCCAGCAGTCCCGGGACTAGCGGGAGCAATGAGCAGTTCTTC.

The chain is built from TRBV27 and TRBJ2-7; 7 nucleotides line up with TRBD1. CDR1 is MNHEY and CDR2 is SMNVEV in the germline V gene (reference sequence). After removal of 5 bases from V and 9 bases from J, the junction contained 19 bases not matched to a gene. The CDR3 totals 16 residues. The CDR3 reads CASSPTPGQILRGQYF. The CDR3 bases are TGTGCCAGCAGTCCTACTCCGGGACAGATATTACGAGGGCAGTACTTC.

V gene TRBV7-6 combines with J gene TRBJ2-3, with 7 bases that match TRBD2. Germline V CDR1 and CDR2: SGHVS, FNYEAQ. With V trimmed by 3 bases and J by 1 base, 7 bases remained unmatched. The CDR3 is 16 amino acids. The CDR3 DNA is TGTGCCAGCAGCTTGGGGGGGGAGTGGGGCACAGATACGCAGTATTTT. It is translated as CASSLGGEWGTDTQYF.